Described below is a single TCR beta chain sequence and its context. Antigen specificity is unknown. Other nucleotide sequences from this sample produce the same CDR3. V lost 0 bases to trimming and J lost 6 bases, with 9 bases between them. The CDR3 runs 13 residues. From germline, CDR1 is GTSNPN and CDR2 SVGIG (reference sequence). The treatment: over 15 received Ad26.COV2.S at low or high dose, single or two shots; several received placebo; per-sample allocation not given. Sampling was done on day 63 after the first vaccine or placebo injection. The sample comes from a study of Ad26.COV2.S vaccination and SARS-CoV-2 variants. Turning to the study itself: Ad26.COV2.S was injected intramuscularly once or twice, 56 days apart.

Sequenced by immunoSEQ multiplex PCR; TCRdb stores in-frame clones only, minus some. The sample carries hundreds of thousands of clones, approximately 88% recorded once. Study observations and caveats: It was vaccine recipients, not placebo recipients, who had the higher spike-specific TCR breadth.

V and J are TRBV30 and TRBJ1-5, with D possibly TRBD1 on 5 matching bases. The TCR was taken from a person between 18 and 60 years old who received the Ad26.COV2.S COVID-19 vaccine or a placebo. The material sequenced was peripheral blood, taken in a trial of Ad26.COV2.S vaccine versus placebo. The DNA for the CDR3 is TGTGCCTGGAGTGTACGGGGGTCTCAGCCCCAGCATTTT. Translated: CAWSVRGSQPQHF.